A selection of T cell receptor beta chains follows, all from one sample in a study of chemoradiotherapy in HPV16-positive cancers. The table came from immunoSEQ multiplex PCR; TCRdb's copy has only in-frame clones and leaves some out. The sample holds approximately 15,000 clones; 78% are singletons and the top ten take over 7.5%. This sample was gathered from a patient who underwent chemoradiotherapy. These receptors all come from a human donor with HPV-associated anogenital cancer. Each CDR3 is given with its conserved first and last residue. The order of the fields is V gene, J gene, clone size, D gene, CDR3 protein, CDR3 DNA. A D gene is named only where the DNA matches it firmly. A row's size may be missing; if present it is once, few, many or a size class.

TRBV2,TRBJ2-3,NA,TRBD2,CASSLAGSGSSTDTQYF,TGTGCCAGCAGTTTAGCGGGGTCCGGGTCTAGCACAGATACGCAGTATTTT
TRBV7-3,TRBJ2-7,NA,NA,CASSLSLGHEQYF,TGTGCCAGCAGCTTAAGTCTAGGACACGAGCAGTACTTC
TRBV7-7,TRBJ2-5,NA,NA,CASSLGGGAFGRETQYF,TGTGCTAGCAGCTTAGGGGGGGGCGCGTTCGGACGGGAGACCCAGTACTTC
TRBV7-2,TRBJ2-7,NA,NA,CASSRDVGGYEQYF,TGTGCCAGCAGCCGCGACGTTGGGGGCTACGAGCAGTACTTC
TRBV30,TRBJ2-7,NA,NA,CAWSSQGGYEQYF,TGTGCCTGGAGTTCCCAGGGCGGCTACGAGCAGTACTTC
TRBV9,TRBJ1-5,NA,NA,CASSPHARTVDQPQHF,TGTGCCAGCAGCCCCCACGCGAGGACAGTTGATCAGCCCCAGCATTTT
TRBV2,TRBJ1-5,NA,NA,CASSEVGNDQPQHF,TGTGCCAGCAGTGAAGTAGGGAATGATCAGCCCCAGCATTTT
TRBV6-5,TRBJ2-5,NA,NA,CASSYSMGETQYF,TGTGCCAGCAGTTACTCGATGGGGGAGACCCAGTACTTC
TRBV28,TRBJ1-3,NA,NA,CATTDSLSGNTIYF,TGTGCCACCACAGACAGCCTCTCTGGAAACACCATATATTTT
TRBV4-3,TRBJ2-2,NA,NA,CASSQVLGGLNTGELFF,TGCGCCAGCAGCCAAGTCTTGGGGGGCTTGAACACCGGGGAGCTGTTTTTT
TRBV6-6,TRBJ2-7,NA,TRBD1,CASSRFLGTVTYEQYF,TGTGCCAGCAGTCGGTTCCTTGGGACAGTTACCTACGAGCAGTACTTC
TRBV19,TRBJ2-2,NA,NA,CASSSQRLNTGELFF,TGTGCCAGTAGTTCGCAGCGTTTGAACACCGGGGAGCTGTTTTTT
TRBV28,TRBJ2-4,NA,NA,CASSPMGDGKGNIQYF,TGTGCCAGCAGTCCAATGGGGGACGGGAAAGGGAACATTCAGTACTTC
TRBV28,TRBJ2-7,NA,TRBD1,CASSSYRDRVSYEQYF,TGTGCCAGCAGTTCATACCGGGACAGGGTCTCCTACGAGCAGTACTTC
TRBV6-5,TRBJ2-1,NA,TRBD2,CASSYSRGGGANEQFF,TGTGCCAGCAGTTACTCGAGAGGCGGGGGGGCCAATGAGCAGTTCTTC
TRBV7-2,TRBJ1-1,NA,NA,CASSLASGGGTEAFF,TGTGCCAGCAGCTTAGCGTCAGGAGGTGGCACTGAAGCTTTCTTT
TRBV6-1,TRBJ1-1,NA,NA,CASSGSLTSGGTEAFF,TGTGCCAGCAGTGGATCTTTGACCAGCGGGGGAACTGAAGCTTTCTTT
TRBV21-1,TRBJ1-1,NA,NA,CASSKVRVSRNTEAFF,TGTGCCAGCAGCAAAGTGAGGGTCAGTCGGAACACTGAAGCTTTCTTT
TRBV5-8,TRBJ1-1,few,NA,CASSLPTNTEAFF,TGTGCCAGCAGCCTACCCACGAACACTGAAGCTTTCTTT
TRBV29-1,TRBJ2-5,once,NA,CSVVTFGQGKETQYF,TGCAGCGTTGTAACTTTTGGGCAGGGAAAAGAGACCCAGTACTTC
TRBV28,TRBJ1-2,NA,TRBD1,CASSFYTGGKGYTF,TGTGCCAGCAGTTTTTATACAGGGGGCAAGGGCTACACCTTC
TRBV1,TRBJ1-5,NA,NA,CTSSQDSGPNQPQHF,TGCACCAGCAGCCAAGACTCAGGCCCCAATCAGCCCCAGCATTTT
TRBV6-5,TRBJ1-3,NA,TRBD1,CASSTQGAGGNTIYF,TGTGCCAGCAGTACTCAGGGGGCAGGTGGAAACACCATATATTTT
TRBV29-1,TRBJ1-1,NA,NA,CSVMDSLTEAFF,TGCAGCGTCATGGACAGCCTCACTGAAGCTTTCTTT
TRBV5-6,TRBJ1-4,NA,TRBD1,CASSLTGDNEKLFF,TGTGCCAGCAGCCTGACAGGGGATAATGAAAAACTGTTTTTT
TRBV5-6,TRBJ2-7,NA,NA,CASSLLGDLGEQYF,TGTGCCAGCAGCTTGCTAGGGGACTTGGGAGAGCAGTACTTC
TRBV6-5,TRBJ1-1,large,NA,CASSYQGSSEAFF,TGTGCCAGCAGTTATCAGGGAAGTTCTGAAGCTTTCTTT
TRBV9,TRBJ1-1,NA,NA,CASSRGGLSEAFF,TGTGCCAGCAGCCGTGGGGGGCTCTCTGAAGCTTTCTTT
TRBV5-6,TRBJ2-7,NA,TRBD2,CASSSAGGSYEQYF,TGTGCCAGCAGCTCGGCGGGGGGTTCCTACGAGCAGTACTTC
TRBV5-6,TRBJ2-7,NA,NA,CASSFPSGGAYEQYF,TGTGCCAGCAGCTTCCCGTCAGGGGGGGCCTACGAGCAGTACTTC
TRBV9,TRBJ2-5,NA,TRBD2,CASSVGHLAGGQETQYF,TGTGCCAGCAGCGTAGGGCATCTAGCGGGGGGCCAAGAGACCCAGTACTTC
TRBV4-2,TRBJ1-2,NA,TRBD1,CASSQEPGQLSYGYTF,TGTGCCAGCAGCCAAGAACCGGGACAGTTAAGCTATGGCTACACCTTC
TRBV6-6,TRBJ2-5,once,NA,CASQGVETQYF,TGTGCCAGCCAAGGGGTGGAGACCCAGTACTTC
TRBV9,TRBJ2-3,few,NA,CASSVGSPDTQYF,TGTGCCAGCAGCGTCGGGAGCCCAGATACGCAGTATTTT
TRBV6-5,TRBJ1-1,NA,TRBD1,CASSRTGTGEFEAFF,TGTGCCAGCAGCCGAACCGGGACAGGGGAGTTTGAAGCTTTCTTT
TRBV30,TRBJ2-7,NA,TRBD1,CAWDRGLPYEQYF,TGTGCCTGGGACAGGGGGCTTCCCTACGAGCAGTACTTC
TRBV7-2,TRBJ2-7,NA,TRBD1,CASSPSLRTGTYEQYF,TGTGCCAGCAGCCCCTCTCTGAGGACAGGGACCTACGAGCAGTACTTC
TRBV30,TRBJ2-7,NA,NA,CAWGVWQLGEQYF,TGTGCCTGGGGTGTTTGGCAGCTAGGCGAGCAGTACTTC
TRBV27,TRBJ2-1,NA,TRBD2,CASSFTSGSYNEQFF,TGTGCCAGCAGTTTCACTAGCGGGTCCTACAATGAGCAGTTCTTC
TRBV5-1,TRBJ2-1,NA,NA,CASSLMVGAPNNEQFF,TGCGCCAGCAGCTTGATGGTGGGGGCCCCCAACAATGAGCAGTTCTTC
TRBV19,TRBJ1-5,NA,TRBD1,CASIRDRYSNQPQHF,TGTGCCAGCATCCGGGACAGATATAGCAATCAGCCCCAGCATTTT
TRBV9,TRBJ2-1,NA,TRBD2,CASSDSLLAGYNEQFF,TGTGCCAGCAGTGACAGCCTTCTAGCGGGGTACAATGAGCAGTTCTTC